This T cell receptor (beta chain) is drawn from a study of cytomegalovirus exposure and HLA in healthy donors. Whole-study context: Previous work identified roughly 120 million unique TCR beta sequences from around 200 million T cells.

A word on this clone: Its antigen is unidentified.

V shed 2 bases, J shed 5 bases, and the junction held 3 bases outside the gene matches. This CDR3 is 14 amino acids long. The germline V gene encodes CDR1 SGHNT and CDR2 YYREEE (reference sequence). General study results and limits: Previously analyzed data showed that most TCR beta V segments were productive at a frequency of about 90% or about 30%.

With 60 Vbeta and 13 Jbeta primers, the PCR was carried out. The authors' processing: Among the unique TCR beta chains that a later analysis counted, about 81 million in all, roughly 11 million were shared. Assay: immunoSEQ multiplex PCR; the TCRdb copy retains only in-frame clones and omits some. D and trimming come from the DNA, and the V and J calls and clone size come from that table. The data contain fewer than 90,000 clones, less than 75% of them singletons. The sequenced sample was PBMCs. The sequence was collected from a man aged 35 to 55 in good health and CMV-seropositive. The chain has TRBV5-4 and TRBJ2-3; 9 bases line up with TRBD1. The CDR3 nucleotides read TGTGCCAGCAGCTTACAGGGGGCTGGAGATACGCAGTATTTT. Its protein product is CASSLQGAGDTQYF.